This T cell receptor beta chain was recorded in a study of OX40 agonist ivuxolimab in advanced cancers. For the study at large: The patients' treatment was ivuxolimab, an agonistic anti-OX40 (CD134) antibody. Every 2 weeks, ivuxolimab was infused into the patients intravenously at between 0.01 and 10 mg/kg.

Whole-study findings and limits: It was also the case that some nonresponders had low normalized T-cell clonal expansion. The work left the antigen specificity of expanded peripheral T cells undetermined.

Per germline, CDR1 LGHNA and CDR2 YNFKEQ. V shed 1 base and J shed 0 bases, with 15 bases lying between them. The CDR3 is 17 amino acids. Some clones are missing from TCRdb's copy, which holds only in-frame ones; the method was immunoSEQ multiplex PCR. The data hold under 100,000 clones, with less than 85% observed a single time. As for this clone: What it binds is unknown.

This TCR was recovered from an adult with an advanced solid tumor such as melanoma, head and neck, liver or kidney cancer. The chain combines TRBV4-2 with TRBJ2-5, with D perhaps TRBD1 or TRBD2 (6 bases each). Specimen: CD4+ or CD8+ T cells sorted from blood, collected in a trial of the OX40 agonist ivuxolimab. The CDR3 sequence: CASSQGSVGGYQETQYF. The CDR3 DNA reads TGTGCCAGCAGCCAAGGTTCTGTAGGGGGGTACCAAGAGACCCAGTACTTC.